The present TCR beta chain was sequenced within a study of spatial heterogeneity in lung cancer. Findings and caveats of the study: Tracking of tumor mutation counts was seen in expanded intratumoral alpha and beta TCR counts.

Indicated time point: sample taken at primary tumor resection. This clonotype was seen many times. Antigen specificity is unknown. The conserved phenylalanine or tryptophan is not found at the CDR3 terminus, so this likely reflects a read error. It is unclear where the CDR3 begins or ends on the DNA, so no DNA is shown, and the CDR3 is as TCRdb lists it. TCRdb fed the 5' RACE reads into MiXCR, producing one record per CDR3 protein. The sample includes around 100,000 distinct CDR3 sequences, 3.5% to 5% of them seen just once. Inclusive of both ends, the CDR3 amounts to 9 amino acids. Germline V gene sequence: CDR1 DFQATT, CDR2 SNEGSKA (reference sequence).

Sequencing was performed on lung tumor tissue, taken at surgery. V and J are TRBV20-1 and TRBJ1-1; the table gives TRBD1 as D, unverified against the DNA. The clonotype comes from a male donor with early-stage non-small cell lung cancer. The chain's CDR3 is CSARVGTRL.